One and the same sample provided the 3 T cell receptor beta chains below, sequenced in a study of OX40 agonist ivuxolimab in advanced cancers. Assay: immunoSEQ multiplex PCR; the TCRdb copy retains only in-frame clones and omits some. The sample includes approximately 12,000 clones, 69% seen only once; the top ten take 10% to 15%. This specimen was CD4+ or CD8+ T cells sorted from blood, taken in a trial of the OX40 agonist ivuxolimab. These receptors all stem from an adult with an advanced solid tumor such as melanoma, head and neck, liver or kidney cancer.

The chain is built from TRBV7-9 and TRBJ2-1; 7 nucleotides match TRBD1. This CDR3 has 15 amino acids. Germline values: CDR1 SEHNR, CDR2 FQNEAQ (reference sequence). Losses at the gene ends were 6 bases for V and 9 bases for J; bases not matched to a gene: 14. CDR3 nucleotides: TGTGCCAGCAGGATAACCGGGACAGCGAACGCTGAGCAGTTCTTC. Its protein product is CASRITGTANAEQFF.

This clone was observed once. V is TRBV6-6 and J is TRBJ1-5, with unresolved D. The CDR3 runs to 13 residues. Germline CDR1 is MNHNY and CDR2 is SVGAGI (reference sequence). Trimming pared 6 bases from V and 0 bases from J, leaving 6 bases between. The CDR3 loop reads CASSTDSNQPQHF. CDR3 DNA: TGTGCCAGCAGCACAGATAGCAATCAGCCCCAGCATTTT.

This chain joins TRBV23-1 and TRBJ1-3, with D perhaps TRBD1 (5 bases). TRBV23-1 falls under the ORF class, with uncertain function. V was pared by 7 bases and J by 4 bases, with 14 bases between. The CDR3 sequence is 14 residues long. This CDR3 is CASTHQTAGNTIYF. CDR3 nucleotide sequence: TGCGCCAGCACCCACCAGACAGCCGGAAACACCATATATTTT.